These 21 T cell receptor beta chains were sequenced from one sample in a study of human thymus T cells. Data came from immunoSEQ multiplex PCR; TCRdb stores just in-frame clones and leaves some out. The sample has tens of thousands of clones, 85% to 95% seen once; the top ten hold 0.034%. Surgeons resected thymus tissue during corrective heart surgery. The sample was thymus tissue. All receptors come from a girl in the first two years of life with a congenital heart defect but otherwise immunologically healthy.

Regarding this clone: At one of its ends the junction is not consistent with the germline gene, which may arise from a read error. V and J are TRBV5-4 and TRBJ2-7; D uncertain. This CDR3 is 12 amino acids long. CDR1 and CDR2 (germline): SGHNT, YYREEE (reference sequence). CDR3 nucleotides: TGTGCCGGCAGCTTGGACGTCTACGAGCAGTACTTC. This encodes CAGSLDVYEQYF.

CDR3 DNA: TGTGCCAGCGGGCTAGCGCCGAACACCGGGGAGCTGTTTTTT. Translated, it gives CASGLAPNTGELFF. V gene TRBV6-6 combines with J gene TRBJ2-2; possible D gene TRBD2, 6 bases. Germline CDR1 is MNHNY and CDR2 is SVGAGI (reference sequence). This CDR3 is 14 amino acids long. V was pared by 8 bases and J by 0 bases, with 10 bases between.

The gene calls are TRBV25-1 and TRBJ1-3; weak D call: TRBD1 (6 bases). This CDR3 contains 15 residues. Germline V gene sequence: CDR1 MGHDK, CDR2 SYGVNS. Between the trimmed V and J ends, which lost 6 bases and 4 bases, there was a span of 16 bases. CDR3 residues: CASSVRDITGNTIYF. The CDR3 region has the DNA TGTGCCAGCAGCGTGAGGGACATCACCGGAAACACCATATATTTT.

The rearrangement joins TRBV4-1 to TRBJ1-2, with D maybe TRBD1 (5 bases). Germline V gene data show CDR1 as MGHRA and CDR2 as YSYEKL. V was cut by 1 base and J by 13 bases, with 19 bases left in between. There are 14 residues in the CDR3. The DNA of the CDR3 is TGCGCCAGCAGCCAAGGGATGGGGAGGGGAAAGTGCACCTTC. Translated, it gives CASSQGMGRGKCTF.

The rearrangement uses TRBV11-2 and TRBJ1-5, with 8 nucleotides matching TRBD1. This CDR3 comprises 14 residues. Trimming cost V 3 bases and J 7 bases; bases outside gene matches: 5. Germline CDR1 and CDR2: SGHAT and FQNNGV. In DNA, the CDR3 is TGTGCCAGCAGCTTCGACAGGGGAAAGCAGCCCCAGCATTTT. Its translation: CASSFDRGKQPQHF.

This chain joins TRBV7-9 and TRBJ2-2, with a tentative D call TRBD2 (6 bases). The CDR3 consists of 16 residues. Trimming cost V 1 base and J 1 base, with 10 bases left between them. The germline V gene encodes CDR1 SEHNR and CDR2 FQNEAQ (reference sequence). CDR3 loop: CASSLVDSGNTGELFF. CDR3 in DNA: TGTGCCAGCAGCTTAGTGGATAGCGGGAACACCGGGGAGCTGTTTTTT.

The V gene is TRBV28, the J gene TRBJ1-2; D might be TRBD1 (6 bases). Germline CDR1 and CDR2: MDHEN and SYDVKM. V was trimmed by 5 bases and J by 4 bases, leaving 14 bases between them. This CDR3 spans 14 amino acids. In DNA, the CDR3 is TGTGCCAGCAGTCTCCGACAGGTCCCCTATGGCTACACCTTC. Translation gives CASSLRQVPYGYTF.

The V call is TRBV5-6, the J call TRBJ2-7; D gene ambiguous. Germline values: CDR1 SGHDT, CDR2 YYEEEE. Trimming stripped 1 base from V and 7 bases from J, with 9 bases between. The CDR3 length is 12 residues. In nucleotides, the CDR3 is TGTGCCAGCAGCTTGCCCCTGGGGGAGCAGTACTTC. This sequence encodes CASSLPLGEQYF.

The chain has TRBV5-3 and TRBJ2-1; 11 bases match TRBD2. TRBV5-3 is classed as an ORF, of uncertain function. V lost 3 bases, J lost 4 bases, and 3 bases stayed unmatched. CDR3 length: 15 amino acids. CDR3 sequence: CARSSGTSGYNEQFF. CDR3 nucleotides: TGTGCCAGAAGCTCCGGGACTAGCGGTTACAATGAGCAGTTCTTC.

This rearrangement joins TRBV6-5 to TRBJ1-1, with a weak D call TRBD1 (5 bases). Trimming left V 0 bases short and J 1 base short, with 6 bases between. CDR1 is MNHEY, CDR2 SVGAGI, per germline. The CDR3 runs to 14 residues. The CDR3 nucleotides are TGTGCCAGCAGTTACTCCGGGGCGAACACTGAAGCTTTCTTT. The encoded protein is CASSYSGANTEAFF.

V usage is TRBV15 and J usage is TRBJ1-1, with D possibly TRBD1 on 6 matching bases. This CDR3 comprises 15 residues. V lost 4 bases to trimming and J lost 1 base, with 13 bases between them. The germline V gene has CDR1 LNHNV and CDR2 YYDKDF (reference sequence). The DNA of the CDR3 is TGTGCCACCAGCACTAGACGGGGGCAGAACACTGAAGCTTTCTTT. This gives the protein CATSTRRGQNTEAFF.

The chain combines TRBV2 with TRBJ1-2; 8 bases are shared with TRBD1. V shed 11 bases, J shed 7 bases, and the junction held 12 bases outside the gene matches. CDR1 is SNHLY and CDR2 is FYNNEI in the germline V gene. The CDR3 runs 13 residues. The CDR3 DNA reads TGTGCCGCGAAACAGGGGGGTACTAGTGGCTACACCTTC. It translates to CAAKQGGTSGYTF.

The DNA of the CDR3 is TGTGCCAGCATGCGACTGACAGGGACCTACGAGCAGTACTTC. It specifies CASMRLTGTYEQYF. This sequence joins TRBV6-1 and TRBJ2-7; the match to TRBD1 covers 7 bases. The CDR3 extends over 14 amino acids. V gave up 7 bases and J gave up 2 bases; unmatched junction bases: 8. Germline CDR1 reads MNHNS; CDR2 reads SASEGT.

The chain joins TRBV5-6 to TRBJ2-1; 12 bases match TRBD2. V dropped 4 bases and J dropped 11; count of bases not matched to a gene: 7. Germline-derived CDR1 and CDR2 are SGHDT and YYEEEE. The CDR3 loop spans 14 amino acids. The CDR3 spells CASSLAGGEGKQFF. The DNA for the CDR3 is TGTGCCAGCAGCCTAGCGGGAGGGGAAGGTAAGCAGTTCTTC.

The rearrangement uses TRBV10-1 and TRBJ2-7, with a tentative D call TRBD1 (5 bases). V gave up 3 bases and J gave up 3 bases, with 15 bases separating them. The CDR3 sequence is 15 residues long. CDR1 and CDR2 (germline): WNHNN, SYGVQD (reference sequence). The CDR3 DNA sequence: TGCGCCAGCAGTGACCAGGGTGGGGTAAACTACGAGCAGTACTTC. It encodes CASSDQGGVNYEQYF.

The V and J genes are TRBV7-2 and TRBJ2-3; 8 nucleotides align to TRBD2. The CDR3 length is 14 residues. Germline CDR1 and CDR2: SGHTA and FQGNSA. After removal of 4 bases from V and 2 bases from J, the junction contained 2 bases not matched to a gene. The CDR3 sequence: CASSSGLDTDTQYF. The CDR3 DNA sequence: TGTGCCAGCAGCTCGGGACTAGACACAGATACGCAGTATTTT.

The chain links TRBV4-3 to TRBJ2-5; D is unresolved. Trimming took 4 bases from V and 5 from J, leaving 29 bases between them. The CDR3 runs 19 residues. Per germline, CDR1 LGHNA and CDR2 YSLEER. DNA of the CDR3: TGCGCCAGCAGCCCGAAAAACGGGTCGGGCGTGGGTAGCCGGGAGACCCAGTACTTC. Amino acid sequence: CASSPKNGSGVGSRETQYF.

V gene TRBV7-8 combines with J gene TRBJ2-7; 10 bases match TRBD1. This CDR3 has 16 residues. After removal of 1 base from V and 6 bases from J, the junction contained 9 bases not matched to a gene. Germline values: CDR1 SGHVS, CDR2 FQNEAQ. In DNA form, the CDR3 reads TGTGCCAGCAGCTTAGTAGGGGGGACAGGGGCGTGCGAGCAGTACTTC. Its protein is CASSLVGGTGACEQYF.

The chain joins TRBV25-1 to TRBJ2-2; D gene ambiguous. CDR1 and CDR2 (germline): MGHDK, SYGVNS. The CDR3 runs to 14 residues. V was pared by 2 bases and J by 8 bases, with 12 bases between. The CDR3 DNA sequence: TGTGCCAGCAGTGAAAACAAGGTCTCGGGGGAGCTGTTTTTT. Translated: CASSENKVSGELFF.

The chain joins TRBV4-2 to TRBJ1-2, with TRBD1 as a possible D gene (5 bases). V was trimmed by 3 bases and J by 8 bases, leaving 16 bases between them. The CDR3 covers 14 residues. Looked up from germline, CDR1 is LGHNA and CDR2 is YNFKEQ. CDR3 in DNA: TGTGCCAGCAGCCACGGGGCCAAGATAGGCGGCTACACCTTC. This gives the protein CASSHGAKIGGYTF.

The gene calls are TRBV7-8 and TRBJ2-3; 7 bases are shared with TRBD2. The V gene's germline CDR1 is SGHVS and CDR2 FQNEAQ. There are 17 residues in the CDR3. Losses at the gene ends were 3 bases for V and 2 bases for J; bases not matched to a gene: 11. The CDR3: CASSFSFTAGVTDTQYF. In DNA, the CDR3 is TGTGCCAGCAGCTTTAGTTTCACTGCGGGGGTCACAGATACGCAGTATTTT.